A selection of T cell receptor beta chains follows, all from one sample in a study of blood T cell repertoires in COVID-19. Profiled with immunoSEQ multiplex PCR; TCRdb holds only in-frame clones, not every one. This table has 180,000 or so clones, roughly 81% appearing once. The specimen sequenced was peripheral blood. The receptors here all came from a woman aged 40 to 50 with COVID-19, enrolled during active disease. Both conserved end residues are part of each CDR3. The order of the fields is J gene, V gene, clone size, D gene, CDR3 DNA, CDR3 protein. D genes are given only for firm matches. The size field is filled for only some rows; it gives once, few, many or a size class.

>TRBJ2-1|TRBV6-4|once|TRBD2
TGTGCCAGCAGCGCCTTAGCGGGAGAGAGCAATGAGCAGTTCTTC
CASSALAGESNEQFF
>TRBJ2-7|TRBV4-1|NA|TRBD2
TGCGCCAGCAGCCAAGATCGGGCGTCTCGGGAGGTCTACGAGCAGTACTTC
CASSQDRASREVYEQYF
>TRBJ1-5|TRBV3-1/TRBV3-2|once|NA
TGTGCCAGCAGCCAAGAGAGGGATCAGCCCCAGCATTTT
CASSQERDQPQHF
>TRBJ1-2|TRBV7-9|many|TRBD1
TGTGCCAGCAGCTTAGCCGGACAGGCCAACTATGGCTACACCTTC
CASSLAGQANYGYTF
>TRBJ1-2|TRBV7-3|few|TRBD1
TGTGCCAGCAGCTTGCTCCCACAGGGGGCGGGTGGCTACACCTTC
CASSLLPQGAGGYTF
>TRBJ2-7|TRBV11-2|NA|TRBD1
TGTGCCAGCAGCGTGACGACAGGGGGCCTCGAGCAGTACTTC
CASSVTTGGLEQYF
>TRBJ1-4|TRBV5-1|NA|TRBD1
TGCGCCAGCAGCCTGTCAGGGGGACCACTTAATGAAAAACTGTTTTTT
CASSLSGGPLNEKLFF
>TRBJ1-2|TRBV6-5|NA|TRBD1
TGTGCCAGCAGTTATACGGGACAGGGACGCCAGGAGACGTTC
CASSYTGQGRQETF
>TRBJ1-1|TRBV19|NA|TRBD1
TGTGCCAGTCACGCCGGGACAGGTTTCACTGAAGCTTTCTTT
CASHAGTGFTEAFF
>TRBJ2-6|TRBV3-1/TRBV3-2|few|TRBD1
TGTGCCAGCAGCCAAGGGGACAGCAGCTCTGGGGCCAACGTCCTGACTTTC
CASSQGDSSSGANVLTF
>TRBJ2-1|TRBV5-1|NA|NA
TGCGCCAGCAGCTTCGACAATGAGCAGTTCTTC
CASSFDNEQFF
>TRBJ2-2|TRBV9|NA|NA
TGTGCCAGCAGCGCATCTTTGGGGGGAACCGGGGAGCTGTTTTTT
CASSASLGGTGELFF
>TRBJ1-2|TRBV30|NA|NA
TGTGCCTGGAGCCTGATTACAGGGTCGGGTGGCTACACCTTC
CAWSLITGSGGYTF
>TRBJ2-1|TRBV11-2|NA|TRBD2
TGTGCCAGCAGCCCCGGGACTAGCGGGAGTCGGGGGTTTGAGCAGTTCTTC
CASSPGTSGSRGFEQFF
>TRBJ1-1|TRBV4-1|NA|NA
TGCGCCAGCAGCCGAGGACAGACTACTGAAGCTTTCTTT
CASSRGQTTEAFF
>TRBJ1-6|TRBV11-2|NA|NA
TGTGCCAGCAGCAGCCACCCGGGGGTCTTCTATAATTCACCCCTCCACTTT
CASSSHPGVFYNSPLHF
>TRBJ2-1|TRBV10-3|NA|NA
TGTGCCATCAAGAGCGGCCTAGTCGATGAGCAGTTCTTC
CAIKSGLVDEQFF
>TRBJ2-1|TRBV7-3|NA|TRBD2
TGTGCCAGCAGCTTAACTACGGCTAGCGGGAGCCCTGAGCAGTTCTTC
CASSLTTASGSPEQFF
>TRBJ1-2|TRBV30|once|TRBD1
TGTGCCGCCCATACAGGGGGCTATTATGGCTACACCTTC
CAAHTGGYYGYTF
>TRBJ2-5|TRBV6-1|NA|TRBD2
TGTGCCAGCAGTGAATATGGGGCTAGCGGGAGTAAGGGGGAGACCCAGTACTTC
CASSEYGASGSKGETQYF
>TRBJ1-5|TRBV19|NA|NA
TGTGCCAGTAGTTCGATATTTCAGGGGAACAATCAGCCCCAGCATTTT
CASSSIFQGNNQPQHF
>TRBJ2-5|TRBV4-2|NA|TRBD1
TGTGCCAGCAGCCAAGAACGTACAGGGGGTGGGACCCAGTACTTC
CASSQERTGGGTQYF
>TRBJ2-5|TRBV4-1|NA|TRBD2
TGCGCCAGCAGCCAAGAGGCCGCTAGCGGGGGTAAAAAGACCCAGTACTTC
CASSQEAASGGKKTQYF
>TRBJ1-1|TRBV7-7|NA|NA
TGTGCTAGCAGCTTAGCTCAGGGAACTGAAGCTTTCTTT
CASSLAQGTEAFF
>TRBJ1-1|TRBV7-9|NA|NA
TGTGCCAGCAGCTTAGTGGGGGGGACCCAGACGGCTTTCTTT
CASSLVGGTQTAFF
>TRBJ2-3|TRBV27|NA|NA
TGTGCCAGCAGTCGCGACTGGGTCACAGATACGCAGTATTTT
CASSRDWVTDTQYF
>TRBJ2-3|TRBV19|NA|TRBD1
TGTGCCAGTAAGGCCAGGGGGCTGGATACGCAGTATTTT
CASKARGLDTQYF
>TRBJ2-5|TRBV19|NA|NA
TGTGCCAGTAGTATTGGGGCGGAGACCCAGTACTTC
CASSIGAETQYF
>TRBJ2-1|TRBV5-1|NA|TRBD2
TGCGCCAGCTCCACTAGCGGGACCTACAATGAGCAGTTCTTC
CASSTSGTYNEQFF
>TRBJ2-1|TRBV5-4|NA|TRBD2
TGTGCCAGCAGCTGGAATAGCGGGAGAACCTACAATGAGCAGTTCTTC
CASSWNSGRTYNEQFF
>TRBJ1-1|TRBV10-2|NA|NA
TGCGCCACCAATTTGGGAGGGATGAACACTGAAGCTTTCTTT
CATNLGGMNTEAFF
>TRBJ1-5|TRBV7-9|once|TRBD1
TGTGCCAGCAGCACGGTGACAGGGGATGGGAATCAGCCCCAGCATTTT
CASSTVTGDGNQPQHF
>TRBJ2-3|TRBV7-3|NA|TRBD2
TGTGCCAGCAGCCTGGGGACTAGCGGGGTCACAGATACGCAGTATTTT
CASSLGTSGVTDTQYF
>TRBJ1-5|TRBV18|NA|NA
TGTGCCAGCTCACCAAGGGGAGGCCAGCCCCAGCATTTT
CASSPRGGQPQHF
>TRBJ2-5|TRBV5-4|NA|NA
TGTGCCAGCAGCTCGACCAAACGGGTTGAGACCCAGTACTTC
CASSSTKRVETQYF
>TRBJ2-6|TRBV5-4|NA|NA
TGTGCCAGCAGCCCAGGGGATCAGTCTGGGGCCAACGTCCTGACTTTC
CASSPGDQSGANVLTF
>TRBJ2-7|TRBV18|NA|NA
TGTGCCAGCTCACCTCAGGGGACACACTACGAGCAGTACTTC
CASSPQGTHYEQYF
>TRBJ2-5|TRBV7-8|NA|TRBD2
TGTGCCAGCAGCCAAGGGACTAGCATTAGGGCGACCCAGTACTTC
CASSQGTSIRATQYF
>TRBJ2-2|TRBV19|NA|TRBD2
TGTGCCACCCTAGCGGGGAGCGCGAACACCGGGGAGCTGTTTTTT
CATLAGSANTGELFF
>TRBJ1-1|TRBV7-9|NA|NA
TGTGCCAGCAGCTCCTCAGGAAACACTGAAGCTTTCTTT
CASSSSGNTEAFF
>TRBJ2-1|TRBV7-2|NA|TRBD2
TGTGCCAGCAGCTTAGGAGGGACTAGCGGGAGGGCCAATGAGCAGTTCTTC
CASSLGGTSGRANEQFF
>TRBJ2-3|TRBV27|NA|TRBD2
TGTGCCAGCAGTCCCCTCCGACTAGCGTTTAGCACAGATACGCAGTATTTT
CASSPLRLAFSTDTQYF
>TRBJ1-2|TRBV5-1|few|NA
TGCGCCAGCAGAGAACCGGGGCAGGGGTATGGCTACACCTTC
CASREPGQGYGYTF
>TRBJ2-1|TRBV6-5|NA|NA
TGTGCCAGCAGCTACTCGACAGTTGGCTCCTACAATGAGCAGTTCTTC
CASSYSTVGSYNEQFF
>TRBJ1-5|TRBV5-1|NA|NA
TGCGCCAGCAGCAACACGACCGCAGGGAACAATCAGCCCCAGCATTTT
CASSNTTAGNNQPQHF
>TRBJ2-2|TRBV2|NA|TRBD2
TGTGCCAGCAGTGAATTGCGGGGGGGCCTTGGAAACACCGGGGAGCTGTTTTTT
CASSELRGGLGNTGELFF
>TRBJ2-1|TRBV3-1/TRBV3-2|NA|NA
TGTGCCAGCAGCCAAGGGGTCGGAGGGCTGCGCCAGTTCTTC
CASSQGVGGLRQFF
>TRBJ1-2|TRBV7-2|NA|TRBD1
TGTGCCAGCAGCTTAGGGGACAGGGTAGGGTTTGGCTACACCTTC
CASSLGDRVGFGYTF